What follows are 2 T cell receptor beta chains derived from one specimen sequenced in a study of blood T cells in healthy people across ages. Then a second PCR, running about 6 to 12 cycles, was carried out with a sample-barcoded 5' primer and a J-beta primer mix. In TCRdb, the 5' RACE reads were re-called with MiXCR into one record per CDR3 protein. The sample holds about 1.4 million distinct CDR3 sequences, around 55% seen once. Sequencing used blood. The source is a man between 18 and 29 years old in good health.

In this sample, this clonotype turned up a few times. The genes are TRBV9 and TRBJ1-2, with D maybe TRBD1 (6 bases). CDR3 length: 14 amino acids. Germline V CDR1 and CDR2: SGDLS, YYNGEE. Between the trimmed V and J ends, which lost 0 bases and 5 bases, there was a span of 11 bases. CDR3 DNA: TGTGCCAGCAGCGTAGCGACAGGAACTTATGGCTACACCTTC. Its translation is CASSVATGTYGYTF.

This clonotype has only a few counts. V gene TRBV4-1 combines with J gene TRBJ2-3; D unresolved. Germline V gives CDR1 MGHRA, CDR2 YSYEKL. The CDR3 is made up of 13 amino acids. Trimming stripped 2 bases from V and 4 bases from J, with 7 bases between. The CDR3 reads CASSQTLSDTQYF. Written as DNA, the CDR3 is TGCGCCAGCAGCCAAACCCTATCAGATACGCAGTATTTT.